This entry features one TCR beta chain sequence. No antigen is known for it. PCR was performed a second time for roughly 6 to 12 cycles using a sample-barcoded 5' primer and a J-beta primer mix. Tagging of each cDNA molecule was performed by a template-switch adaptor with 12 random nucleotides. The yield of each sample was at least 2.5 million CDR3-containing paired-end reads. TCRdb re-called the 5' RACE reads with MiXCR, one entry per CDR3 protein. The sample contains over 700,000 distinct CDR3 sequences, 40% to 65% of which appear only once. There are 14 residues in the CDR3. CDR1 is MDHEN and CDR2 is SYDVKM in the germline V gene. These data belong to a study of blood T cells in healthy people across ages. Points from the study as a whole: Older individuals had lower TCR beta diversity per million T cells (the decline was roughly linear). The study found TCR beta diversity correlated strongly with naive T cell percentage.

The sequence was obtained from a man at least 80 years old in good health. This chain uses TRBV28 with TRBJ2-1, with 11 positions matching TRBD2. The end of the DNA aligns better with TRBJ2-5, so the J call may be wrong. Sequencing was performed on blood. CDR3 residues: CASSPSGRPVSQYF. The CDR3 coding sequence is TGTGCCAGCAGTCCTAGCGGGAGGCCCGTAAGCCAGTACTTC.